Sequencing of this T cell receptor beta chain was carried out in a study of cytomegalovirus exposure and HLA in healthy donors. Study-wide results and limits: Most TCR sequences showed up rarely, but some public TCRs showed up in many donors. Later analysis demonstrated an association between a missense DCLRE1C variant and TCR beta V- and J-gene trimming. In vitro testing confirmed a few CMV-associated chains as specific for CMV antigens. Follow-up analysis found HLA locus-dependent TCR association rates, highest for DRB1 and lowest for HLA-C.

This clone was counted a single time. Antigen unknown. Germline V lookup: CDR1 MNHEY, CDR2 SMNVEV (reference sequence). The CDR3 sequence is 14 residues long. Use of 60 Vbeta and 13 Jbeta primers characterized the PCR. The protocol was immunoSEQ multiplex PCR, while the TCRdb copy is restricted to in-frame clones and leaves out a portion. The sample has 150,000 to 200,000 clones, about 85% seen once. This TCR came from a woman between 45 and 65 years old in good health and CMV-seronegative. What was sequenced was PBMCs. V is TRBV27 and J is TRBJ2-5, with a weak D call TRBD1 (6 bases). The assigned J gene may be wrong: the sequence end matches TRBJ2-7 better. DNA of the CDR3: TGTGCCAGCAGCCGGACGGACAGTAACTACGAGCAGTACTTC. Encoded protein: CASSRTDSNYEQYF.